This is a list of T cell receptor beta chains from one sample in a study of T cell changes during pregnancy in multiple sclerosis. Data came from immunoSEQ multiplex PCR; TCRdb stores just in-frame clones and leaves some out. This table holds approximately 31,000 clones, 90% found once. Specimen: CD8+ T cells from peripheral blood mononuclear cells, collected in the second trimester of pregnancy. These receptors were obtained from a female donor with multiple sclerosis, enrolled in a pregnancy study. CDR3s include the opening cysteine and the closing phenylalanine or tryptophan. Each record gives: clone size, V gene, D gene, J gene, CDR3 protein, CDR3 DNA. D genes are given only for firm matches. Clone sizes are given selectively: once, few, many, or a class where the clone is expanded.

clone size: once; V gene: TRBV27; D gene: .; J gene: TRBJ1-1; CDR3 protein: CASSLGQVTEAFF; CDR3 DNA: TGTGCCAGCAGCTTGGGTCAGGTAACTGAAGCTTTCTTT
clone size: once; V gene: TRBV7-9; D gene: TRBD1; J gene: TRBJ1-2; CDR3 protein: CASSFVQGAYGYTF; CDR3 DNA: TGTGCCAGCAGCTTCGTGCAGGGGGCTTATGGCTACACCTTC
clone size: .; V gene: TRBV27; D gene: TRBD1; J gene: TRBJ2-7; CDR3 protein: CASSLYTGVDEQYF; CDR3 DNA: TGTGCCAGCAGTTTGTATACAGGGGTTGACGAGCAGTACTTC
clone size: .; V gene: TRBV19; D gene: .; J gene: TRBJ1-2; CDR3 protein: CASRLYGYTF; CDR3 DNA: TGTGCCAGTAGGCTATATGGCTACACCTTC
clone size: .; V gene: TRBV5-1; D gene: .; J gene: TRBJ2-7; CDR3 protein: CASRSVDRSPYEQYF; CDR3 DNA: TGCGCCAGCAGGTCCGTTGACAGGTCGCCCTACGAGCAGTACTTC
clone size: .; V gene: TRBV6-1; D gene: .; J gene: TRBJ1-1; CDR3 protein: CASSDARMNTEAFF; CDR3 DNA: TGTGCCAGCAGTGACGCCAGGATGAACACTGAAGCTTTCTTT
clone size: .; V gene: TRBV4-1; D gene: .; J gene: TRBJ2-1; CDR3 protein: CASSQDGGSNEQFF; CDR3 DNA: TGCGCCAGCAGCCAAGACGGCGGCTCTAATGAGCAGTTCTTC
clone size: .; V gene: TRBV19; D gene: TRBD2; J gene: TRBJ2-1; CDR3 protein: CASSSELAALTHEQFF; CDR3 DNA: TGTGCCAGTAGTTCAGAACTAGCGGCCCTTACCCATGAGCAGTTCTTC
clone size: .; V gene: TRBV13; D gene: .; J gene: TRBJ2-7; CDR3 protein: CASSPSGPSYEQYF; CDR3 DNA: TGTGCCAGCAGCCCAAGCGGTCCCTCCTACGAGCAGTACTTC
clone size: .; V gene: TRBV19; D gene: .; J gene: TRBJ2-1; CDR3 protein: CASSIGGDYNEQFF; CDR3 DNA: TGTGCCAGTAGTATAGGCGGGGATTACAATGAGCAGTTCTTC
clone size: .; V gene: TRBV6-5; D gene: .; J gene: TRBJ1-3; CDR3 protein: CASSFTRHSSGNTIYF; CDR3 DNA: TGTGCCAGCAGTTTCACCAGACACTCCTCTGGAAACACCATATATTTT
clone size: .; V gene: TRBV6-4; D gene: TRBD2; J gene: TRBJ2-1; CDR3 protein: CASSQTGPAGSSYNEQFF; CDR3 DNA: TGTGCCAGCAGTCAAACGGGCCCAGCGGGAAGCTCCTACAATGAGCAGTTCTTC
clone size: .; V gene: TRBV9; D gene: TRBD1; J gene: TRBJ2-7; CDR3 protein: CASSVGGTAYEQYF; CDR3 DNA: TGTGCCAGCAGCGTAGGGGGGACAGCCTACGAGCAGTACTTC
clone size: .; V gene: TRBV7-4; D gene: TRBD1; J gene: TRBJ2-1; CDR3 protein: CASSSTGGEQFF; CDR3 DNA: TGTGCCAGCAGTTCGACAGGGGGTGAGCAGTTCTTC
clone size: .; V gene: TRBV7-2; D gene: .; J gene: TRBJ2-7; CDR3 protein: CASSLIGKRYF; CDR3 DNA: TGTGCCAGCAGCTTAATCGGAAAGCGGTACTTC
clone size: .; V gene: TRBV9; D gene: .; J gene: TRBJ2-1; CDR3 protein: CASSDGLGYNEQFF; CDR3 DNA: TGTGCCAGCAGCGACGGACTGGGTTACAATGAGCAGTTCTTC
clone size: .; V gene: TRBV7-9; D gene: .; J gene: TRBJ1-2; CDR3 protein: CASSYPGHLYGYTF; CDR3 DNA: TGTGCCAGCAGCTATCCGGGACACCTCTATGGCTACACCTTC
clone size: .; V gene: TRBV7-9; D gene: .; J gene: TRBJ1-2; CDR3 protein: CASSFTKGYGYTF; CDR3 DNA: TGTGCCAGCAGCTTTACCAAGGGGTATGGCTACACCTTC
clone size: .; V gene: TRBV6-1; D gene: .; J gene: TRBJ2-5; CDR3 protein: CASSESPLAPQETQYF; CDR3 DNA: TGTGCCAGCAGTGAATCTCCGCTAGCGCCTCAAGAGACCCAGTACTTC
clone size: .; V gene: TRBV4-3; D gene: .; J gene: TRBJ2-7; CDR3 protein: CASSQERELFRTYEQYF; CDR3 DNA: TGCGCCAGCAGCCAAGAAAGAGAACTCTTTAGGACTTACGAGCAGTACTTC
clone size: .; V gene: TRBV30; D gene: .; J gene: TRBJ2-7; CDR3 protein: CAWTGMRSYEQYF; CDR3 DNA: TGTGCCTGGACCGGGATGAGGTCCTACGAGCAGTACTTC
clone size: .; V gene: TRBV9; D gene: .; J gene: TRBJ1-2; CDR3 protein: CASSGTGKGLNYGYTF; CDR3 DNA: TGTGCCAGCAGCGGAACCGGGAAAGGACTTAACTATGGCTACACCTTC
clone size: .; V gene: TRBV28; D gene: TRBD1; J gene: TRBJ1-2; CDR3 protein: CASSHDRAGGYTF; CDR3 DNA: TGTGCCAGCAGTCACGACAGGGCGGGCGGCTACACCTTC
clone size: .; V gene: TRBV2; D gene: .; J gene: TRBJ2-3; CDR3 protein: CASSEERFRTDSTDTQYF; CDR3 DNA: TGTGCCAGCAGTGAAGAAAGGTTTCGGACAGATAGCACAGATACGCAGTATTTT
clone size: .; V gene: TRBV2; D gene: .; J gene: TRBJ1-1; CDR3 protein: CASSIPRRGGRNTEAFF; CDR3 DNA: TGTGCCAGCAGCATCCCCCGCCGGGGGGGACGGAACACTGAAGCTTTCTTT
clone size: .; V gene: TRBV5-1; D gene: TRBD2; J gene: TRBJ2-7; CDR3 protein: CASSTGTSVDEQYF; CDR3 DNA: TGCGCCAGCAGCACGGGGACTAGCGTCGACGAGCAGTACTTC
clone size: .; V gene: TRBV19; D gene: TRBD2; J gene: TRBJ2-1; CDR3 protein: CASSDPLAGVLDEQFF; CDR3 DNA: TGTGCCAGTAGTGACCCTCTAGCGGGAGTGCTCGATGAGCAGTTCTTC
clone size: .; V gene: TRBV28; D gene: TRBD2; J gene: TRBJ2-5; CDR3 protein: CASSSDGGFDGEGTQYF; CDR3 DNA: TGTGCCAGCAGTTCAGATGGGGGTTTCGACGGGGAGGGGACCCAGTACTTC
clone size: few; V gene: TRBV14; D gene: .; J gene: TRBJ1-2; CDR3 protein: CASSQAGDTVNYGYTF; CDR3 DNA: TGTGCCAGCAGCCAAGCTGGGGACACCGTTAACTATGGCTACACCTTC
clone size: .; V gene: TRBV19; D gene: .; J gene: TRBJ2-7; CDR3 protein: CASGPRAAPSYEQYF; CDR3 DNA: TGTGCCAGTGGCCCGAGAGCGGCACCCTCCTACGAGCAGTACTTC
clone size: .; V gene: TRBV18; D gene: .; J gene: TRBJ2-3; CDR3 protein: CASSPGPDTQYF; CDR3 DNA: TGTGCCAGCTCACCAGGGCCAGATACGCAGTATTTT
clone size: .; V gene: TRBV19; D gene: TRBD2; J gene: TRBJ2-7; CDR3 protein: CASSIGGLAAEQYF; CDR3 DNA: TGTGCCAGTAGTATAGGAGGACTAGCCGCCGAGCAGTACTTC
clone size: once; V gene: TRBV18; D gene: TRBD2; J gene: TRBJ2-3; CDR3 protein: CASSWASGNTDTQYF; CDR3 DNA: TGTGCCAGCTCATGGGCTAGCGGGAACACAGATACGCAGTATTTT
clone size: .; V gene: TRBV7-9; D gene: .; J gene: TRBJ2-7; CDR3 protein: CASNPQGEGSYEQYF; CDR3 DNA: TGTGCCAGCAACCCACAGGGGGAGGGATCCTACGAGCAGTACTTC
clone size: .; V gene: TRBV29-1; D gene: TRBD1; J gene: TRBJ2-1; CDR3 protein: CSVGTGSDNEQFF; CDR3 DNA: TGCAGCGTTGGGACAGGGAGCGACAATGAGCAGTTCTTC
clone size: .; V gene: TRBV27; D gene: .; J gene: TRBJ2-7; CDR3 protein: CASSPGKDEQYF; CDR3 DNA: TGTGCCAGCAGCCCAGGGAAGGACGAGCAGTACTTC
clone size: .; V gene: TRBV6-5; D gene: .; J gene: TRBJ2-7; CDR3 protein: CASSYSLVGSEHF; CDR3 DNA: TGTGCCAGCAGTTACTCATTGGTTGGGAGTGAGCACTTC
clone size: .; V gene: TRBV7-8; D gene: TRBD1; J gene: TRBJ2-6; CDR3 protein: CASSRDRVVSGANVLTF; CDR3 DNA: TGTGCCAGCAGCCGGGACAGGGTTGTCTCTGGGGCCAACGTCCTGACTTTC
clone size: few; V gene: TRBV2; D gene: TRBD2; J gene: TRBJ2-1; CDR3 protein: CASTKGREMDEQFF; CDR3 DNA: TGTGCCAGCACCAAGGGGCGGGAGATGGATGAGCAGTTCTTC